This TCR beta chain was profiled in a study of radiotherapy plus CTLA-4 blockade in lung cancer. Study information: Objective response was observed in roughly a sixth of patients, and disease control in just over 30%. Study conclusions and caveats: In blood, tumor-derived TCR clones expanded after radiotherapy plus ipilimumab. Best predicting response, reportedly, were early blood T cell clone dynamics, with interferon-beta.

Repertoires were generated with immunoSEQ multiplex PCR, while TCRdb's copy carries only in-frame clones and drops some. The sample has around 100,000 clones; 65% to 75% are singletons. The J segment lost 7 bases and the V segment lost 3 bases, leaving 10 bases of the junction unmatched. In germline, CDR1 is SGHAT, CDR2 FQNNGV. CDR3 length equals 16 residues. Remarks on this clone: Its antigen is unknown.

The clonotype comes from a human donor with non-small cell lung cancer who had a partial response to radiotherapy plus ipilimumab. Some clones in this sample may be carry-over from other donors' samples. This chain links TRBV11-2 with TRBJ2-1, with 9 bases aligning to TRBD2. The sequencing here drew on peripheral blood, taken from a patient treated with radiotherapy plus ipilimumab. CDR3 in DNA: TGTGCCAGCAGCTTCAGAGGGAGCGGGAGGATTAATGAGCAGTTCTTC. Translated: CASSFRGSGRINEQFF.